This record covers a single TCR beta chain. This entry belongs to a study of tumor-infiltrating lymphocytes in oesophageal squamous cell carcinoma. With 5 bases removed from V and 5 bases from J, the gap between germline ends came to 9 bases. The CDR3 runs to 13 residues. Germline values: CDR1 SGHVS, CDR2 FNYEAQ. Each CDR3 protein gets one entry after TCRdb re-called the PCR reads with MiXCR. The sample holds about 10,000 distinct CDR3 sequences; 55% to 65% are singletons and the top ten take roughly 29%. This receptor was identified in a female donor with esophageal squamous cell carcinoma. The sample was esophageal tumor tissue. This chain uses TRBV7-6 with TRBJ2-2; D not certain. This CDR3 reads CASSISRTGELFF. The DNA of the CDR3 is TGTGCCAGCAGCATCTCCAGGACCGGGGAGCTGTTTTTT.